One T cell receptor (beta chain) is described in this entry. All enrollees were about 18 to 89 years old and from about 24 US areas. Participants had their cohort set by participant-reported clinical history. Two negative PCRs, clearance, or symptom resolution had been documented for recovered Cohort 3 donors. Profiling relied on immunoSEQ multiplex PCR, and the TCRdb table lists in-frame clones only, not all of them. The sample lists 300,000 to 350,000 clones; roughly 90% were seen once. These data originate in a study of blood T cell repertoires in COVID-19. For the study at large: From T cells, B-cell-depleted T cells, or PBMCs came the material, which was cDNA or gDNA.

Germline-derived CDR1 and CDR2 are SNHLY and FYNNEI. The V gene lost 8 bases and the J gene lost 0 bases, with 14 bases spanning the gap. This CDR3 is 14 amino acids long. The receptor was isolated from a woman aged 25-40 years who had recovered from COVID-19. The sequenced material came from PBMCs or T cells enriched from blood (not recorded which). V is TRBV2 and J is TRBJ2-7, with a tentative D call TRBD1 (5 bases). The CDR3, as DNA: TGTGCCAGCCGAGACAGACTGGCCTCCTACGAGCAGTACTTC. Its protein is CASRDRLASYEQYF. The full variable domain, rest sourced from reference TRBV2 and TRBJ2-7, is EPEVTQTPSHQVTQMGQEVILRCVPISNHLYFYWYRQILGQKVEFLVSFYNNEISEKSEIFDDQFSVERPDGSNFTLKIRSTKLEDSAMYFCASRDRLASYEQYFGPGTRLTVT.